The 26 T cell receptor beta chains in this list originate from one sample, sequenced in a study of CD8+ T cells in alopecia areata. In each case, RNA was isolated and then reverse transcribed into cDNA as the sequencing template. The assay was immunoSEQ multiplex PCR, and TCRdb's table has in-frame clones only and misses some. The table lists fewer than 250,000 clones, 64% of them singletons, with more than 3.5% in the top ten. The treatment here: oral pan-JAK inhibitor, 5-10 mg twice daily. Sequences were derived from CD4+ T cells sorted from blood, sampled at week 4, from a patient treated with tofacitinib. Receptors originate from a human donor with alopecia areata.

This clone was seen a single time. This chain joins TRBV11-2 and TRBJ2-3; D may be TRBD2 (6 bases). Trimming removed 1 base at V and 0 bases at J, with 11 bases between. The CDR3 covers 16 residues. The germline CDR1 and CDR2 sequences are SGHAT and FQNNGV. The CDR3 region is CASSLGRGKSTDTQYF. The CDR3 region has the DNA TGTGCCAGCAGCTTAGGGAGGGGAAAGAGCACAGATACGCAGTATTTT.

The DNA for the CDR3 is TGTGCCAGCAGCCCAAGACAGGGTGGCTACGAGCAGTACTTC. As protein: CASSPRQGGYEQYF. This rearrangement joins TRBV7-2 to TRBJ2-7; 7 bases are a match to TRBD1. The CDR3 has 14 residues. The J segment lost 3 bases and the V segment lost 5 bases, leaving 7 bases of the junction unmatched. Germline assignment: CDR1 SGHTA and CDR2 FQGNSA.

A few counts support this clone. V gene TRBV5-6 combines with J gene TRBJ2-1; 8 nucleotides align to TRBD2. J lost 0 bases, V lost 0 bases, and 11 bases had no gene match. CDR1 is SGHDT and CDR2 is YYEEEE in the germline V gene. CDR3 length equals 19 residues. This chain's CDR3 is CASSLASSAGGNSYNEQFF. In nucleotides, the CDR3 is TGTGCCAGCAGCTTGGCCTCCTCTGCGGGGGGAAACTCCTACAATGAGCAGTTCTTC. Full variable domain (remainder filled in from reference TRBV5-6 and TRBJ2-1): DAGVTQSPTHLIKTRGQQVTLRCSPKSGHDTVSWYQQALGQGPQFIFQYYEEEERQRGNFPDRFSGHQFPNYSSELNVNALLLGDSALYLCASSLASSAGGNSYNEQFFGPGTRLTVL.

This clone was counted between two and nine times. This sequence joins TRBV7-2 and TRBJ1-6, with D possibly being TRBD1 (5 bases). The ends were cut back, 6 bases at V and 6 bases at J, with 12 bases in the middle. Germline CDR1 SGHTA, CDR2 FQGNSA. This CDR3 has 14 amino acids. The CDR3 sequence is CASRRQYSNSPLHF. Here the CDR3 DNA reads TGTGCCAGCAGAAGACAGTATAGTAATTCACCCCTCCACTTT.

The V gene is TRBV7-8, the J gene TRBJ2-2, with TRBD1 as a possible D gene (5 bases). This CDR3 region has 16 residues. Trimming took 1 base from V and 5 from J, leaving 14 bases between them. Germline V gives CDR1 SGHVS, CDR2 FQNEAQ. Here the CDR3 DNA reads TGTGCCAGCAGCTTAGTGCTGCCAGGGATAACCGGGGAGCTGTTTTTT. It encodes CASSLVLPGITGELFF.

The chain links TRBV7-9 to TRBJ2-5; D ambiguous. Trimming took off 4 bases at V and 1 base at J, with 10 bases between the two ends. The CDR3 extends over 14 amino acids. The V gene's germline CDR1 is SEHNR and CDR2 FQNEAQ (reference sequence). The CDR3 sequence: CASSYNRPQETQYF. The CDR3 DNA reads TGTGCCAGCAGCTACAATCGGCCCCAAGAGACCCAGTACTTC.

The rearrangement joins TRBV5-1 to TRBJ1-1, with D uncertain. V was cut by 4 bases and J by 3 bases, with 4 bases left in between. This CDR3 comprises 11 residues. The germline CDR1 and CDR2 sequences are SGHRS and YFSETQ. CDR3 in amino acids: CASSKDTEAFF. CDR3 nucleotides: TGCGCCAGCAGCAAGGACACTGAAGCTTTCTTT.

On this clone itself: Distinct nucleotide sequences in the sample also encode this CDR3. The rearrangement uses TRBV5-1 and TRBJ2-3, with 12 bases matching TRBD2. Germline trimming cut 3 bases from V and 6 bases from J; bases unmatched to any gene: 2. This CDR3 region has 14 residues. CDR1 is SGHRS and CDR2 is YFSETQ in the germline V gene. CDR3 region: CASSSTSGGDTQYF. DNA for the CDR3: TGCGCCAGCAGCTCGACTAGCGGGGGTGATACGCAGTATTTT.

V is TRBV29-1 and J is TRBJ2-3; 12 bases match TRBD2. CDR1 is SQVTM and CDR2 is ANQGSEA in the germline V gene. V lost 7 bases to trimming and J lost 2 bases; unmatched junction nucleotides: 4. The CDR3 runs 14 residues. The CDR3 DNA sequence: TGCAGCGGAACTAGCGGGGGGACCACAGATACGCAGTATTTT. Translating gives CSGTSGGTTDTQYF.

This clone was seen a handful of times. The V gene is TRBV13, the J gene TRBJ1-3, with D possibly being TRBD1 (5 bases). Trimming pared 4 bases from V and 4 bases from J, leaving 11 bases between. CDR3 length equals 14 residues. Germline loops: CDR1 PRHDT, CDR2 FYEKMQ (reference sequence). CDR3 sequence: CASSSGYQGNTIYF. The CDR3, as DNA: TGTGCCAGCAGCTCAGGGTATCAAGGAAACACCATATATTTT. Full variable domain (outside the CDR3, taken from reference TRBV13 and TRBJ1-3): AAGVIQSPRHLIKEKRETATLKCYPIPRHDTVYWYQQGPGQDPQFLISFYEKMQSDKGSIPDRFSAQQFSDYHSELNMSSLELGDSALYFCASSSGYQGNTIYFGEGSWLTVV.

For the CDR3, the DNA is TGCGCCAGCAGCCAAGATGGTGGTCAGCCCCAGCATTTT. Its protein is CASSQDGGQPQHF. The rearrangement links TRBV4-3 to TRBJ1-5; D unclear. This CDR3 comprises 13 residues. The germline gives CDR1 LGHNA, CDR2 YSLEER. The V and J ends lost 0 bases and 6 bases respectively, with 6 bases between them.

J is TRBJ2-5 and V is TRBV2; unclear D gene. The ends were cut back, 5 bases at V and 5 bases at J, with 12 bases in the middle. From germline, CDR1 is SNHLY and CDR2 FYNNEI. This CDR3 contains 13 residues. The DNA for the CDR3 is TGTGCCAGCAGTAAAAGGCCCGGGGAGACCCAGTACTTC. Protein product: CASSKRPGETQYF. The full variable domain, in which reference TRBV2 and TRBJ2-5 provide the parts outside the CDR3, is EPEVTQTPSHQVTQMGQEVILRCVPISNHLYFYWYRQILGQKVEFLVSFYNNEISEKSEIFDDQFSVERPDGSNFTLKIRSTKLEDSAMYFCASSKRPGETQYFGPGTRLLVL.

This chain connects TRBV11-2 to TRBJ1-2, with 7 bases lining up with TRBD1. With V trimmed by 4 bases and J by 5 bases, 10 bases remained unmatched. The germline V gene has CDR1 SGHAT and CDR2 FQNNGV. The CDR3 contains 15 residues. CDR3 sequence: CASSSVDRVGYGYTF. CDR3 nucleotides: TGTGCCAGCAGCTCTGTAGACAGGGTTGGGTATGGCTACACCTTC. The full variable domain, in which reference TRBV11-2 and TRBJ1-2 provide the parts outside the CDR3, is EAGVAQSPRYKIIEKRQSVAFWCNPISGHATLYWYQQILGQGPKLLIQFQNNGVVDDSQLPKDRFSAERLKGVDSTLKIQPAKLEDSAVYLCASSSVDRVGYGYTFGSGTRLTVV.

The rearrangement joins TRBV5-1 to TRBJ2-7; D ambiguous. This CDR3 is 14 amino acids long. The V end was cut by 3 bases, the J end by 3 bases, with 13 bases between. The V gene's germline CDR1 is SGHRS and CDR2 YFSETQ. The CDR3, as DNA: TGCGCCAGCAGCTCCCAACCAGGAAGCTACGAGCAGTACTTC. This codes for CASSSQPGSYEQYF.

This rearrangement joins TRBV18 to TRBJ2-2; D assignment may be TRBD1 or TRBD2 (6 bases each). V shed 4 bases and J shed 0 bases, with 15 bases lying between them. The CDR3 consists of 17 residues. CDR1 is KGHSH and CDR2 is LQKENI in the germline V gene. CDR3 bases: TGTGCCAGCTCACGGCCACAGGGAGGTTCGAACACCGGGGAGCTGTTTTTT. It codes for CASSRPQGGSNTGELFF.

The rearrangement joins TRBV9 to TRBJ2-1, with D uncertain. V lost 2 bases to trimming and J lost 4 bases, with 7 bases between them. Germline V gene sequence: CDR1 SGDLS, CDR2 YYNGEE. This CDR3 comprises 13 residues. CDR3 in amino acids: CASSVGRYNEQFF. The CDR3 coding sequence is TGTGCCAGCAGCGTGGGAAGGTACAATGAGCAGTTCTTC.

This rearrangement joins TRBV7-2 to TRBJ2-7, with D tentatively TRBD2 (5 bases). Germline V gene lookup returns CDR1 SGHTA and CDR2 FQGNSA. CDR3 length: 13 amino acids. Trimming took off 3 bases at V and 4 bases at J, with 10 bases between the two ends. This CDR3 reads CASSFRGNYEQYF. The CDR3 DNA sequence: TGTGCCAGCAGCTTTAGAGGGAATTACGAGCAGTACTTC.

The chain carries TRBV2 and TRBJ1-2; 8 nucleotides line up with TRBD1. With 6 bases clipped from V and 8 bases from J, the junction kept 5 bases outside the gene matches. Germline V gene data show CDR1 as SNHLY and CDR2 as FYNNEI. The CDR3 spans 12 residues. CDR3 in amino acids: CASRDRAGGYTF. The DNA of the CDR3 is TGTGCCAGCAGGGACAGGGCGGGCGGCTACACCTTC.

The genes are TRBV27 and TRBJ2-2, with D uncertain. The CDR3 runs 18 residues. V lost 0 bases, J lost 4 bases, and 18 bases lay in between. CDR1 and CDR2 (germline): MNHEY, SMNVEV (reference sequence). This chain's CDR3 is CASSLSPHRPFSTGELFF. The CDR3 nucleotides read TGTGCCAGCAGTTTATCCCCCCATCGACCTTTTAGCACCGGGGAGCTGTTTTTT.

The chain joins TRBV4-3 to TRBJ2-6; unclear D gene. This CDR3 contains 15 residues. Between the trimmed V and J ends, which lost 4 bases and 1 base, there was a span of 8 bases. Germline lookup yields CDR1 LGHNA and CDR2 YSLEER. CDR3 sequence reads: CASSRGRSGANVLTF. CDR3 DNA: TGCGCCAGCAGCCGAGGACGGTCTGGGGCCAACGTCCTGACTTTC.

This clone appeared a few times. The chain carries TRBV29-1 and TRBJ2-3; 10 bases line up with TRBD2. The CDR3 contains 14 residues. Per the germline V gene, CDR1 is SQVTM and CDR2 is ANQGSEA. V lost 8 bases to trimming and J lost 7 bases; unmatched junction nucleotides: 12. CDR3 protein: CSFRTSGRTNTQYF. The DNA for the CDR3 is TGCAGCTTTCGGACTAGCGGACGCACGAATACGCAGTATTTT.

This clone showed up many times. V usage is TRBV6-6 and J usage is TRBJ1-1; D is perhaps TRBD1 (5 bases). V was shortened by 5 bases and J by 0 bases, with 10 bases between the two germline ends. From germline, CDR1 is MNHNY and CDR2 SVGAGI (reference sequence). CDR3 length: 14 residues. The CDR3 region is CASSPTGMNTEAFF. In DNA, the CDR3 is TGTGCCAGCAGTCCAACAGGAATGAACACTGAAGCTTTCTTT.

This clone has only a few counts. CDR3 sequence reads: CASSQTTRDTQYF. The CDR3 region has the DNA TGTGCCAGCAGCCAAACGACTAGGGATACGCAGTATTTT. The chain employs TRBV7-2 and TRBJ2-3; perhaps TRBD2 as D (6 bases). The ends were cut back, 5 bases at V and 6 bases at J, with 12 bases in the middle. CDR3 size: 13 residues. Germline V gene sequence: CDR1 SGHTA, CDR2 FQGNSA. Using reference TRBV7-2 and TRBJ2-3 for the parts outside the CDR3, the full variable domain is GAGVSQSPSNKVTEKGKDVELRCDPISGHTALYWYRQSLGQGLEFLIYFQGNSAPDKSGLPSDRFSAERTGGSVSTLTIQRTQQEDSAVYLCASSQTTRDTQYFGPGTRLTVL.

The chain uses TRBV5-1 and TRBJ2-2; tentatively, D is TRBD1 (5 bases). This CDR3 has 15 residues. Trimming cost V 9 bases and J 3 bases, with 18 bases left between them. Germline CDR1 reads SGHRS; CDR2 reads YFSETQ. CDR3 nucleotide sequence: TGCGCCACCGCAACCCAGGGTATCGACACCGGGGAGCTGTTTTTT. Translation: CATATQGIDTGELFF.

This clone came up a few times. The chain recombines TRBV5-4 with TRBJ1-5; D is possibly TRBD1 (5 bases). V was trimmed by 0 bases and J by 7 bases, leaving 14 bases between them. Germline-derived CDR1 and CDR2 are SGHNT and YYREEE (reference sequence). The CDR3 extends over 15 amino acids. CDR3 coding DNA: TGTGCCAGCAGCTTGGGAACAGGCCAAGGGCAGCCCCAGCATTTT. The encoded protein is CASSLGTGQGQPQHF.

The sample holds a few counts of this clone. The chain joins TRBV6-6 to TRBJ1-5; 8 bases are shared with TRBD1. CDR3 length: 15 amino acids. Germline V gene data show CDR1 as MNHNY and CDR2 as SVGAGI (reference sequence). Trimming cost V 5 bases and J 2 bases; bases outside gene matches: 5. The CDR3 spells CASSPGGMGNQPQHF. The CDR3 DNA is TGTGCCAGCAGTCCAGGGGGCATGGGCAATCAGCCCCAGCATTTT.